What follows is one T cell receptor beta chain and its context. Its antigen is unidentified. Assay used: immunoSEQ multiplex PCR; TCRdb lists only in-frame clones, some missing. The table shows 50,000 to 60,000 clones, with over 70% occurring only once. This CDR3 has 13 amino acids. Germline V gives CDR1 KGHSH, CDR2 LQKENI. The germline V and J ends were trimmed by 0 bases and 7 bases, with 10 bases remaining between them. This sample was taken from a study of memory CD4+ T cells and cytomegalovirus serostatus. Single viable CD3+CD4+CD8-CD45RO+ cells were sorted as the memory CD4+ T cells. Positive selection with CD4 microbeads enriched total CD4+ T cells. General study findings and limits: Median bootstrapped AUC for CMV status was just over 0.94 originally, approximately 0.91 US-trained.

The sample was memory CD4+ T cells from blood. The TCR sequence derives from an adult in good health and CMV-seropositive. The chain employs TRBV18 and TRBJ2-7; possibly TRBD2 for D (5 bases). CDR3 in DNA: TGTGCCAGCTCACCACCGGCGGTAGCGGAGCAGTACTTC. It specifies CASSPPAVAEQYF.